The 20 T cell receptor beta chains below come from one sample, sequenced in a study of T cell changes during pregnancy in multiple sclerosis. Measured with immunoSEQ multiplex PCR; TCRdb has only the in-frame clones, and not every one. Counted here are some 52,000 clones, roughly 92% occurring once; the ten biggest clones make up less than 0.3%. Sequencing used CD4+ T cells from peripheral blood mononuclear cells, obtained in the third trimester of pregnancy. Receptors originate from a female donor with multiple sclerosis, enrolled in a pregnancy study.

V gene TRBV30 combines with J gene TRBJ2-7; 7 bases fit TRBD1. This CDR3 region has 14 residues. The J segment lost 2 bases and the V segment lost 5 bases, leaving 9 bases of the junction unmatched. In germline, CDR1 is GTSNPN, CDR2 SVGIG (reference sequence). This CDR3 reads CAWGAGTVAYEQYF. The CDR3 nucleotides are TGTGCCTGGGGGGCCGGGACAGTCGCCTACGAGCAGTACTTC.

This clone has just a few counts. This rearrangement joins TRBV11-3 to TRBJ2-1, with 7 nucleotides matching TRBD2. This CDR3 region has 14 residues. Germline-derived CDR1 and CDR2 are SGHNT and YENEEA. With V trimmed by 3 bases and J by 8 bases, 7 bases remained unmatched. This chain's CDR3 is CASSFRGRWDEQFF. CDR3 coding DNA: TGTGCCAGCAGCTTCCGCGGGAGATGGGATGAGCAGTTCTTC.

The V call is TRBV7-9, the J call TRBJ2-7, with 8 bases matching TRBD2. Germline CDR1 SEHNR, CDR2 FQNEAQ (reference sequence). CDR3 length: 14 amino acids. V lost 5 bases to trimming and J lost 2 bases; unmatched junction nucleotides: 5. CDR3: CASSPVAGTYEQYF. The CDR3 DNA reads as TGTGCCAGCAGCCCTGTAGCGGGAACCTACGAGCAGTACTTC.

V usage is TRBV5-1 and J usage is TRBJ2-3, with 8 bases lining up with TRBD1. The V segment lost 4 bases and the J segment 3 bases; nucleotides outside the gene matches: 13. The germline V gene encodes CDR1 SGHRS and CDR2 YFSETQ. The CDR3 totals 17 residues. CDR3 DNA sequence: TGCGCCAGCAGCCCCGCCGAGGCAGGGGGCATAACAGATACGCAGTATTTT. The encoded protein is CASSPAEAGGITDTQYF.

The table lists this clone with a few counts. The chain combines TRBV18 with TRBJ1-1; D uncertain. Trimming stripped 6 bases from V and 3 bases from J, with 11 bases between. CDR1 KGHSH and CDR2 LQKENI come from the germline V gene. The CDR3 loop spans 13 amino acids. As DNA, the CDR3 is TGTGCCAGCTCTCTTACGGCGGACACTGAAGCTTTCTTT. Its translation is CASSLTADTEAFF.

The chain uses TRBV7-9 and TRBJ2-7; perhaps TRBD1 as D (6 bases). This CDR3 has 15 amino acids. Germline-derived CDR1 and CDR2 are SEHNR and FQNEAQ (reference sequence). Trimming removed 1 base from V and 2 bases from J, with 12 bases in between. The CDR3 sequence: CASSLGSGQPYEQYF. The CDR3 coding sequence is TGTGCCAGCAGCTTAGGGTCCGGACAGCCCTACGAGCAGTACTTC.

This rearrangement joins TRBV19 to TRBJ1-5, with 7 nucleotides matching TRBD1. The CDR3 loop spans 14 amino acids. CDR1 is LNHDA, CDR2 SQIVND, per germline (reference sequence). V lost 5 bases and J lost 0; bases outside the gene matches: 1. CDR3 sequence: CASSGQASNQPQHF. DNA for the CDR3: TGTGCCAGTAGTGGACAGGCTAGCAATCAGCCCCAGCATTTT.

The V call is TRBV6-1, the J call TRBJ1-2; 8 bases are a match to TRBD1. The CDR3 is made up of 18 amino acids. The trim removed 0 bases at V and 0 bases at J, leaving 9 bases unmatched. Germline V lookup: CDR1 MNHNS, CDR2 SASEGT. The CDR3 loop is CASSEARRWTGTNYGYTF. CDR3 nucleotides: TGTGCCAGCAGTGAAGCGCGTCGATGGACAGGGACTAACTATGGCTACACCTTC.

V is TRBV19 and J is TRBJ1-1, with TRBD1 matching over 10 bases. V dropped 7 bases and J dropped 2; count of bases not matched to a gene: 13. The germline CDR1 and CDR2 sequences are LNHDA and SQIVND (reference sequence). The CDR3 runs to 17 residues. CDR3 nucleotides: TGTGCCAGTAACCCAAGGGACAGGGGAGGGGGAAACACTGAAGCTTTCTTT. Translated: CASNPRDRGGGNTEAFF.

The chain recombines TRBV5-1 with TRBJ2-1, with TRBD2 identical over 10 bases. Germline V CDR1 and CDR2: SGHRS, YFSETQ. Losses at the gene ends were 0 bases for V and 9 bases for J; bases not matched to a gene: 6. The CDR3 is made up of 15 amino acids. For the CDR3, the DNA is TGCGCCAGCAGCTTGGAACCTAGCGGGAGCACTGAGCAGTTCTTC. Translation: CASSLEPSGSTEQFF.

The V and J genes are TRBV5-8 and TRBJ1-2; possible D gene TRBD1, 6 bases. There are 15 residues in the CDR3. Trimming left V 1 base short and J 4 bases short, with 14 bases between. Germline CDR1 is SGHTS and CDR2 is YDEGEE. The CDR3 coding sequence is TGTGCCAGCAGCTTGATGGGGGCCCGTATCTATGGCTACACCTTC. Its translation is CASSLMGARIYGYTF.

The chain is built from TRBV30 and TRBJ2-1, with TRBD2 as a possible D gene (7 bases). The length of the CDR3 is 13 residues. V shed 2 bases and J shed 7 bases, with 12 bases lying between them. Looked up from germline, CDR1 is GTSNPN and CDR2 is SVGIG (reference sequence). The CDR3 sequence is CAWSRGGQNEQFF. The CDR3 nucleotides are TGTGCCTGGAGTAGGGGGGGGCAAAATGAGCAGTTCTTC.

V is TRBV7-8 and J is TRBJ2-7; TRBD1 agrees at 11 bases. From germline, CDR1 is SGHVS and CDR2 FQNEAQ. J was trimmed by 4 bases and V by 0 bases; bases with no gene match: 11. The CDR3 runs to 18 residues. CDR3 sequence (DNA): TGTGCCAGCAGCTTAGCGGGGGCGGGACAGGGGGTTATATACGAGCAGTACTTC. Translating it yields CASSLAGAGQGVIYEQYF. Together with reference TRBV7-8 and TRBJ2-7, the CDR3 gives the full variable domain: GAGVSQSPRYKVAKRGQDVALRCDPISGHVSLFWYQQALGQGPEFLTYFQNEAQLDKSGLPSDRFFAERPEGSVSTLKIQRTQQEDSAVYLCASSLAGAGQGVIYEQYFGPGTRLTVT.

The rearrangement links TRBV6-1 to TRBJ2-7; no reliable D call. This CDR3 comprises 18 residues. Germline CDR1 reads MNHNS; CDR2 reads SASEGT. The V and J ends lost 2 bases and 2 bases respectively, with 22 bases between them. CDR3 in amino acids: CASSETRFLEWMAYEQYF. As DNA, the CDR3 is TGTGCCAGCAGTGAAACGAGGTTTTTGGAATGGATGGCCTACGAGCAGTACTTC.

This chain links TRBV7-9 with TRBJ2-7, with TRBD1 as a possible D gene (6 bases). This CDR3 has 13 amino acids. The ends were cut back, 5 bases at V and 0 bases at J, with 8 bases in the middle. Germline V gene sequence: CDR1 SEHNR, CDR2 FQNEAQ (reference sequence). CDR3 DNA sequence: TGTGCCAGCAGCACAGGGAGCTCCTACGAGCAGTACTTC. It encodes CASSTGSSYEQYF.

This clone was picked up one time. The rearrangement uses TRBV6-5 and TRBJ1-1; maybe TRBD1 (5 bases). Trimming cost V 2 bases and J 5 bases, with 9 bases left between them. The CDR3 runs to 13 residues. Germline lookup yields CDR1 MNHEY and CDR2 SVGAGI. The CDR3 sequence is CASSYQGWTEAFF. The DNA for the CDR3 is TGTGCCAGCAGTTACCAGGGTTGGACTGAAGCTTTCTTT.

This clone was counted between two and nine times. The chain employs TRBV5-1 and TRBJ2-1; 9 bases align to TRBD2. This CDR3 spans 18 amino acids. Germline V gene sequence: CDR1 SGHRS, CDR2 YFSETQ. V lost 0 bases and J lost 3; bases outside the gene matches: 10. The CDR3, as DNA: TGCGCCAGCAGCTTGGCCGGGCTAGCGGGGACCGACTACAATGAGCAGTTCTTC. Translation gives CASSLAGLAGTDYNEQFF.

This chain joins TRBV7-2 and TRBJ2-1; D is unresolved. Trimming stripped 5 bases from V and 3 bases from J, with 14 bases between. CDR3 length: 15 residues. The germline V gene encodes CDR1 SGHTA and CDR2 FQGNSA. CDR3 DNA: TGTGCCAGCAGCCCAGCGACGAGGATCTACAATGAGCAGTTCTTC. This gives the protein CASSPATRIYNEQFF.

The chain is built from TRBV9 and TRBJ2-7, with 9 bases matching TRBD1. The CDR3 length is 17 residues. CDR1 and CDR2 (germline): SGDLS, YYNGEE. The V gene end was trimmed by 2 bases and the J gene end by 5 bases; junction bases not matched to a gene: 14. CDR3 in DNA: TGTGCCAGCAGCGTGACCCCCTTACAGGGGGCCCTACACGAGCAGTACTTC. Encoded protein: CASSVTPLQGALHEQYF.

The genes are TRBV28 and TRBJ1-5; 9 positions agree with TRBD1. Germline V gene data show CDR1 as MDHEN and CDR2 as SYDVKM. The CDR3 extends over 16 amino acids. J was trimmed by 2 bases and V by 5 bases; bases with no gene match: 7. The CDR3 protein is CASSPPDRGRNQPQHF. The CDR3 DNA follows: TGTGCCAGCAGTCCTCCGGACAGGGGACGCAATCAGCCCCAGCATTTT.